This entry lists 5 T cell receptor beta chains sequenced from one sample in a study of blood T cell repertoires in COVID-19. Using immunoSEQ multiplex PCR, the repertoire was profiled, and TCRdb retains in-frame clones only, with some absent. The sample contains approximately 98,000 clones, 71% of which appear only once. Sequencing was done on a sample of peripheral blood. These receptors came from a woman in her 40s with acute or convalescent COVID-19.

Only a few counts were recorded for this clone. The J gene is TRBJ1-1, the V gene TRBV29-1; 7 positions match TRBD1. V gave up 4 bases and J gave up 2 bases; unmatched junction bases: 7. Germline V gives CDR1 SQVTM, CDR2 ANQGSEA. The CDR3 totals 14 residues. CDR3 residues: CSVGAGGTNTEAFF. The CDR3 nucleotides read TGCAGCGTTGGGGCAGGGGGGACTAACACTGAAGCTTTCTTT.

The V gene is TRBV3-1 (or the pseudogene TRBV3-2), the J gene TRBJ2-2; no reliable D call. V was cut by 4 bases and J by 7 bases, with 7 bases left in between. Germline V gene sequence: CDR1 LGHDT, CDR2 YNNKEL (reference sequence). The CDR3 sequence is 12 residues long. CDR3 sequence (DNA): TGTGCCAGCAGCCGACTGGACGGGGAGCTGTTTTTT. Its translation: CASSRLDGELFF.

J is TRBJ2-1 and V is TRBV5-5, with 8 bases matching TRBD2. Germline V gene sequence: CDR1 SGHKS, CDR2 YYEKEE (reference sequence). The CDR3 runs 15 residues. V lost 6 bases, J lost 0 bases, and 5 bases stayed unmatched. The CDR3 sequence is CASTPGGGSYNEQFF. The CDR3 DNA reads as TGTGCCAGCACCCCCGGGGGGGGCTCCTACAATGAGCAGTTCTTC.

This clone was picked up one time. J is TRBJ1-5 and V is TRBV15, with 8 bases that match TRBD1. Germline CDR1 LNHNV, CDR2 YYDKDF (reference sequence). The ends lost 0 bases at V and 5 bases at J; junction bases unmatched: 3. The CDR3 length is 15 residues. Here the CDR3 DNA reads TGTGCCACCAGCAGAGAACAGGGGGGACATCAGCCCCAGCATTTT. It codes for CATSREQGGHQPQHF.

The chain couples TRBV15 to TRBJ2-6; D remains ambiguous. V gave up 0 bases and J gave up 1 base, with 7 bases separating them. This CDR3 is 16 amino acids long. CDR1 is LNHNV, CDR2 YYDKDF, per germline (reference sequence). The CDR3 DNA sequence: TGTGCCACCAGCAGAGATGGCCAGTCTGGGGCCAACGTCCTGACTTTC. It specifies CATSRDGQSGANVLTF.